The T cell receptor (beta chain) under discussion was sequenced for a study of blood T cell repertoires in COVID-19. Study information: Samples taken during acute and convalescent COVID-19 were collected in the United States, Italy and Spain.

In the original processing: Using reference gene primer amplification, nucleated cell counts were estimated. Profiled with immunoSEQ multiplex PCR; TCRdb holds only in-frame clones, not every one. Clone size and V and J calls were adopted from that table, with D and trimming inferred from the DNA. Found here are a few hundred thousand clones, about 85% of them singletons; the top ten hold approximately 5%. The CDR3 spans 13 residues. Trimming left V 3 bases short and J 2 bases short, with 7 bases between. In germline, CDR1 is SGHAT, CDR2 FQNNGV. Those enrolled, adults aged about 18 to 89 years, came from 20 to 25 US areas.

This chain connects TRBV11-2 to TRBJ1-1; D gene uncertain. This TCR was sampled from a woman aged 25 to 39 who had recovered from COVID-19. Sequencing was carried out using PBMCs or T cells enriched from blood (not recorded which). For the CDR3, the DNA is TGTGCCAGCAGCTTGGGCAGAAACACTGAAGCTTTCTTT. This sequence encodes CASSLGRNTEAFF.